The 19 T cell receptor beta chains below come from one sample, sequenced in a study of response to subunit inactivated influenza vaccine. TCRdb fed the RT-PCR reads into MiXCR, producing one record per CDR3 protein. The sample consists of some 570,000 distinct CDR3 sequences, 11% of them appearing once. These data are also associated with another study on T cells expressing NK-cell markers. That investigation notes: Synthesis of TCR beta cDNA relied on 5'RACE template switching carrying UMIs.

The source was PBMCs from blood, collected on the day of vaccination. The receptors shown here come from a man in his forties or fifties who received an inactivated influenza vaccine.

The chain has TRBV12-3 or TRBV12-4 and TRBJ2-2, with 14 bases matching TRBD2. The CDR3 is 16 amino acids. V lost 5 bases and J lost 6; bases outside the gene matches: 5. The CDR3 DNA reads as TGTGCCAGCAGTCCCAGACTAGCGGGAGGGCCCGGGGAGCTGTTTTTT. Translation gives CASSPRLAGGPGELFF.

The sample holds a few counts of this clonotype. V is TRBV19 and J is TRBJ2-7; TRBD2 might be the D (5 bases). The V end lost 1 base, the J end lost 2 bases, and 12 bases lay between the germline ends. The CDR3 runs to 15 residues. Germline CDR1 LNHDA, CDR2 SQIVND (reference sequence). In nucleotides, the CDR3 is TGTGCCAGTAGTATAGGGGTCGGGGTCGCCTACGAGCAGTACTTC. This codes for CASSIGVGVAYEQYF.

CDR3 residues: CASSRTSSRTYEQYF. The CDR3 bases are TGTGCCAGCAGCCGGACTAGCTCGCGTACCTACGAGCAGTACTTC. The chain joins TRBV13 to TRBJ2-7, with TRBD2 matching over 8 bases. From germline, CDR1 is PRHDT and CDR2 FYEKMQ (reference sequence). The CDR3 totals 15 residues. Trimming took 5 bases from V and 2 from J; bases not matched to a gene: 8.

This sequence joins TRBV29-1 and TRBJ2-7; a weak D match, TRBD2 (6 bases). Germline V gene sequence: CDR1 SQVTM, CDR2 ANQGSEA. Trimming stripped 4 bases from V and 4 bases from J, with 11 bases between. CDR3 length equals 12 residues. CDR3: CSVGEAAYEQYF. The DNA for the CDR3 is TGCAGCGTTGGGGAGGCCGCTTACGAGCAGTACTTC.

The table lists this clonotype with a few counts. This rearrangement joins TRBV29-1 to TRBJ2-7, with D uncertain. Germline loops: CDR1 SQVTM, CDR2 ANQGSEA. This CDR3 comprises 14 residues. Trimming shortened V by 1 base and J by 0 bases, and 10 bases separated the two germline ends. CDR3 bases: TGCAGCGTTGAAGTTGCTAGGAGCTCCTACGAGCAGTACTTC. Residues: CSVEVARSSYEQYF.

This clonotype was counted many times. The chain is built from TRBV10-3 and TRBJ2-7; 16 bases fit TRBD2. This CDR3 contains 16 residues. Looked up from germline, CDR1 is ENHRY and CDR2 is SYGVKD. J gave up 3 bases and V 4 bases, and 3 bases lay outside the gene matches. The CDR3 DNA reads as TGTGCCATCAGTGCGGGACTAGCGGGAGGGTACTACGAGCAGTACTTC. It encodes CAISAGLAGGYYEQYF.

This clonotype was seen a handful of times. The genes are TRBV6-5 and TRBJ2-5; D gene unclear. The CDR3 extends over 12 amino acids. Germline V gives CDR1 MNHEY, CDR2 SVGAGI. V was cut by 7 bases and J by 4 bases, with 10 bases left in between. CDR3 coding DNA: TGTGCCAGCACCAGGCCCGGAGAGACCCAGTACTTC. As protein: CASTRPGETQYF.

This chain connects TRBV28 to TRBJ1-5; the D is unclear. V lost 4 bases and J 7 bases, leaving 8 bases between the germline ends. Per germline, CDR1 MDHEN and CDR2 SYDVKM. The CDR3 runs 12 residues. The DNA of the CDR3 is TGTGCCAGCAGTTCCCCGACCCAGCCCCAGCATTTT. Translation gives CASSSPTQPQHF.

This clonotype was recorded a few times. This sequence joins TRBV6-1 and TRBJ2-3; D is perhaps TRBD2 (7 bases). CDR1 is MNHNS, CDR2 SASEGT, per germline. V shed 6 bases and J shed 0 bases, with 16 bases lying between them. CDR3 size: 16 residues. CDR3 nucleotide sequence: TGTGCCAGCAGAAGGGAGGGGGGGGATAGCACAGATACGCAGTATTTT. This sequence encodes CASRREGGDSTDTQYF.

The rearrangement links TRBV9 to TRBJ2-1, with D perhaps matching TRBD2 (6 bases). This CDR3 comprises 16 residues. V was clipped by 2 bases and J by 3 bases, with 15 bases between them. Per germline, CDR1 SGDLS and CDR2 YYNGEE. In DNA form, the CDR3 reads TGTGCCAGCAGCGTGGGGGGAGTCCCCCTCTACAATGAGCAGTTCTTC. It encodes CASSVGGVPLYNEQFF.

This clonotype was counted many times. The chain carries TRBV4-3 and TRBJ1-5; D ambiguous. CDR1 is LGHNA, CDR2 YSLEER, per germline. This CDR3 spans 14 amino acids. V lost 2 bases, J lost 4 bases, and 9 bases lay in between. CDR3 sequence (DNA): TGCGCCAGCAGCCAATATTTTGGAAATCAGCCCCAGCATTTT. Translating gives CASSQYFGNQPQHF.

This chain joins TRBV29-1 and TRBJ2-7; 8 nucleotides line up with TRBD1. J was trimmed by 0 bases and V by 5 bases; bases with no gene match: 6. The V gene's germline CDR1 is SQVTM and CDR2 ANQGSEA. There are 14 residues in the CDR3. The CDR3, as DNA: TGCAGCGTTCGGGACAGGCAACCCTCCTACGAGCAGTACTTC. Residues: CSVRDRQPSYEQYF.

Only one count was recorded for this clonotype. J is TRBJ2-7 and V is TRBV10-3, with 7 bases lining up with TRBD1. The CDR3 consists of 13 residues. V was clipped by 10 bases and J by 1 base; unmatched bases: 7. Germline V gives CDR1 ENHRY, CDR2 SYGVKD. DNA for the CDR3: TGTGCCACCGGATGGGACAGATCCTACGAGCAGTACTTC. Translating it yields CATGWDRSYEQYF.

This clonotype was observed a few times. The DNA for the CDR3 is TGTGCCACCAGCAGAGGCAGGGGGGGACAAGAGACCCAGTACTTC. It translates to CATSRGRGGQETQYF. The rearrangement links TRBV15 to TRBJ2-5; D might be TRBD1 or TRBD2, each matching 7 bases. Germline assignment: CDR1 LNHNV and CDR2 YYDKDF (reference sequence). Trimming cost V 1 base and J 2 bases, with 11 bases left between them. This CDR3 region has 15 residues.

This clonotype was detected only a few times. In DNA, the CDR3 is TGTGCCAGCAGTTACCTAGTAGGTCCGCGAAACATTCAGTACTTC. Protein product: CASSYLVGPRNIQYF. V usage is TRBV6-2 or TRBV6-3 and J usage is TRBJ2-4; D call uncertain. Germline CDR1 MNHEY, CDR2 SVGEGT. The V gene lost 2 bases and the J gene lost 6 bases, with 14 bases spanning the gap. The CDR3 is 15 amino acids.

The chain links TRBV14 to TRBJ2-5; no reliable D call. Trimming removed 3 bases at V and 5 bases at J, with 10 bases between. The CDR3 totals 13 residues. Germline V gives CDR1 SGHDN, CDR2 FVKESK. The CDR3 region is CASSQGVWETQYF. CDR3 nucleotides: TGTGCCAGCAGCCAGGGTGTTTGGGAGACCCAGTACTTC.

This clonotype was detected a few times. The J gene is TRBJ2-7, the V gene TRBV6-5, with TRBD2 matching over 10 bases. Looked up from germline, CDR1 is MNHEY and CDR2 is SVGAGI. The ends lost 4 bases at V and 5 bases at J; junction bases unmatched: 8. The CDR3 has 15 residues. The CDR3 sequence is CASSSLAGGTHEQYF. For the CDR3, the DNA is TGTGCCAGCAGTTCCTTAGCGGGAGGAACCCACGAGCAGTACTTC.

A remark on this clonotype: The junction and the germline gene differ at one end; a read error may be behind it. The chain combines TRBV7-9 with TRBJ2-1; D is possibly TRBD2 (6 bases). The CDR3 is made up of 14 amino acids. CDR1 SEHNR and CDR2 FQNEAQ come from the germline V gene (reference sequence). The CDR3 region has the DNA TGTGCCAGCGGCTTAAGTCGGGAGTGGAATGAGCAGTTCTTC. Translation: CASGLSREWNEQFF.

This clonotype was counted between two and nine times. V and J are TRBV12-3 or TRBV12-4 and TRBJ2-2, with 12 bases that match TRBD2. Losses at the gene ends were 6 bases for V and 4 bases for J; bases not matched to a gene: 6. The CDR3 is 16 residues long. Written as DNA, the CDR3 is TGTGCCAGCAGAAGACTAGCGGGAGTTCGCACCGGGGAGCTGTTTTTT. Its translation is CASRRLAGVRTGELFF.